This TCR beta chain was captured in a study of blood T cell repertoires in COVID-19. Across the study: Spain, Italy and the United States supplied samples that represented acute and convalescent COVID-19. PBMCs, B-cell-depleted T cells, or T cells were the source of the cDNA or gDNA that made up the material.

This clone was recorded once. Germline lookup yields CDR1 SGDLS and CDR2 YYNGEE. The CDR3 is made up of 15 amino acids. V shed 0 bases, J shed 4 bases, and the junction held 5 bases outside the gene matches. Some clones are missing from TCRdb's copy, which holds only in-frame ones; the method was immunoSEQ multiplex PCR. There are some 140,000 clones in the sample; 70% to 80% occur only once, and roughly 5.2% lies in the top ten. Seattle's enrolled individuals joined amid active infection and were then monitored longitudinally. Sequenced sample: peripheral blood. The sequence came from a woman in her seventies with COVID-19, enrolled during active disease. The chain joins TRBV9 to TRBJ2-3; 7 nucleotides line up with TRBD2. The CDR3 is CASSVDGGRADTQYF. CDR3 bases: TGTGCCAGCAGCGTAGACGGGGGGAGGGCAGATACGCAGTATTTT.